A single sample is the source of the 9 T cell receptor beta chains below, sequenced in a study of Ad26.COV2.S vaccination and SARS-CoV-2 variants. The table came from immunoSEQ multiplex PCR; TCRdb's copy has only in-frame clones and leaves some out. This sample yields hundreds of thousands of clones, of which roughly 84% are seen a single time; roughly 3.6% belongs to the top ten. Treatment specified: over 15 received Ad26.COV2.S at low or high dose, single or two shots; roughly five received placebo; per-sample allocation not given. Day 63 following the first vaccine or placebo injection was when the samples were taken. The source was peripheral blood, collected in a trial of Ad26.COV2.S vaccine versus placebo. These receptor sequences come from a person between 18 and 65 years old who received the Ad26.COV2.S COVID-19 vaccine or a placebo.

The genes are TRBV5-1 and TRBJ1-2; 8 bases line up with TRBD1. The germline V gene has CDR1 SGHRS and CDR2 YFSETQ. Unmatched junction bases numbered 8, after V lost 4 bases and J lost 3 bases. The CDR3 is 15 amino acids. This CDR3 reads CASSPRPGGDYGYTF. CDR3 nucleotide sequence: TGCGCCAGCAGCCCAAGACCAGGGGGCGACTATGGCTACACCTTC.

The V gene is TRBV15, the J gene TRBJ2-2; unclear D gene. Germline V gives CDR1 LNHNV, CDR2 YYDKDF (reference sequence). This CDR3 is 15 amino acids long. V lost 0 bases, J lost 0 bases, and 5 bases lay in between. The CDR3 bases are TGTGCCACCAGCAGAGACAGCGCGAACACCGGGGAGCTGTTTTTT. This sequence encodes CATSRDSANTGELFF.

The V and J genes are TRBV12-3 or TRBV12-4 and TRBJ1-1; D is unclear. Trimming cost V 5 bases and J 5 bases, with 12 bases left between them. The CDR3 contains 13 residues. For the CDR3, the DNA is TGTGCCAGCAGTCCGACCGGGAGGACTGAAGCTTTCTTT. Translated, it gives CASSPTGRTEAFF.

The J gene is TRBJ2-1, the V gene TRBV10-3; D is perhaps TRBD1 or TRBD2 (6 bases each). V was shortened by 10 bases and J by 1 base, with 20 bases between the two germline ends. The germline CDR1 and CDR2 sequences are ENHRY and SYGVKD. This CDR3 region has 16 residues. The CDR3 is CATHWTGALSYNEQFF. CDR3 bases: TGTGCCACCCACTGGACGGGGGCCCTTTCCTACAATGAGCAGTTCTTC.

This clone was seen just once. The rearrangement uses TRBV4-1 and TRBJ2-1; D gene uncertain. Looked up from germline, CDR1 is MGHRA and CDR2 is YSYEKL. The CDR3 extends over 14 amino acids. Trimming stripped 0 bases from V and 0 bases from J, with 3 bases between. Here the CDR3 DNA reads TGCGCCAGCAGCCAAGAGAGCTCCTACAATGAGCAGTTCTTC. Translating gives CASSQESSYNEQFF.

This chain uses TRBV7-8 with TRBJ1-2; D call uncertain. The CDR3 runs to 17 residues. Germline lookup yields CDR1 SGHVS and CDR2 FQNEAQ. The V end lost 1 base, the J end lost 6 bases, and 21 bases lay between the germline ends. The CDR3 DNA reads TGTGCCAGCAGCTTAGGGCGGCCCGGGAGACAAGTTCATGGCTACACCTTC. Protein sequence: CASSLGRPGRQVHGYTF.

This clone was seen once. The gene calls are TRBV7-8 and TRBJ2-7; 10 bases agree with TRBD1. The junction had 4 bases not matched to a gene; V was cut back by 5 bases and J by 0 bases. The CDR3 totals 15 residues. Germline CDR1 SGHVS, CDR2 FQNEAQ. CDR3 sequence reads: CASSARTGGSYEQYF. For the CDR3, the DNA is TGTGCCAGCAGCGCTCGGACAGGGGGCTCCTACGAGCAGTACTTC.

This chain joins TRBV6-6 and TRBJ1-6, with D perhaps TRBD1 (6 bases). From germline, CDR1 is MNHNY and CDR2 SVGAGI (reference sequence). This CDR3 contains 15 residues. Trimming removed 0 bases from V and 9 bases from J, with 12 bases in between. CDR3 loop: CASSYSQGISSPLHF. CDR3 DNA sequence: TGTGCCAGCAGTTACTCACAGGGTATTTCTTCACCCCTCCACTTT.

This clone was observed a handful of times. The chain carries TRBV3-1 (or the pseudogene TRBV3-2) and TRBJ2-5, with 7 bases fitting TRBD2. Per germline, CDR1 LGHDT and CDR2 YNNKEL (reference sequence). Trimming at V came to 4 bases and at J to 4 bases, leaving 9 bases not matched to a gene. CDR3 length equals 15 residues. This chain's CDR3 is CASSLHGGGVETQYF. The DNA for the CDR3 is TGTGCCAGCAGCCTACACGGCGGGGGTGTAGAGACCCAGTACTTC.